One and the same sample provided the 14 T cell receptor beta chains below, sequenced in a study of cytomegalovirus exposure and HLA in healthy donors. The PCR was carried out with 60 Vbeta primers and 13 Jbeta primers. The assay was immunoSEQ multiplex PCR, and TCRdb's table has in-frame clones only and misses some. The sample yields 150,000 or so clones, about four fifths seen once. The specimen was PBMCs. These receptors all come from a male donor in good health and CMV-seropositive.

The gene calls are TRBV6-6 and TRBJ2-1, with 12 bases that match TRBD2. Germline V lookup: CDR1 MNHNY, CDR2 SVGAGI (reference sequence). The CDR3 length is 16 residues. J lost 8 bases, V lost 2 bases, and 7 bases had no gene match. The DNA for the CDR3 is TGTGCCAGCAGTTACGATGGACTAGCGGGGAGCTATGAGCAGTTCTTC. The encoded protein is CASSYDGLAGSYEQFF.

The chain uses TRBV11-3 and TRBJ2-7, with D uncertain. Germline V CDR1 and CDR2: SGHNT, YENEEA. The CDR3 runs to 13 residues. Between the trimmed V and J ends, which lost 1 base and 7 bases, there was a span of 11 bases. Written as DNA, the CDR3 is TGTGCCAGCAGCTTAGGCCCAACTAAGGAGCAGTACTTC. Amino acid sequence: CASSLGPTKEQYF.

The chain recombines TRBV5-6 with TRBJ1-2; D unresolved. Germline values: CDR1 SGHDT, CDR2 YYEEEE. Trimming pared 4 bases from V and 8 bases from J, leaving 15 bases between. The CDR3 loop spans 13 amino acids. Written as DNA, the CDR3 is TGTGCCAGCAGCCCACCGGGTTCGGGAGGCTACACCTTC. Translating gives CASSPPGSGGYTF.

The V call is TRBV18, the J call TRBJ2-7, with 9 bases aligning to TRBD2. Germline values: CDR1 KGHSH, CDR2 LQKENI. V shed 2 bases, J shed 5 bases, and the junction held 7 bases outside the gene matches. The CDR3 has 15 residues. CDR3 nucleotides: TGTGCCAGCTCACCAAGACTAGCGGAGGGGAACGAGCAGTACTTC. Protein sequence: CASSPRLAEGNEQYF.

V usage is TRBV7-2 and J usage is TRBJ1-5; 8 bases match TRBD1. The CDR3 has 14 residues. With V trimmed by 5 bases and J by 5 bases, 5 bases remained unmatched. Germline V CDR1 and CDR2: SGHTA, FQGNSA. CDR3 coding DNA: TGTGCCAGCAGCCACGGGACAGGCCATCAGCCCCAGCATTTT. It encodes CASSHGTGHQPQHF.

DNA for the CDR3: TGTGCCAGCAGTCGGGACAGGGGCCCTTCCTACGAGCAGTACTTC. Translating it yields CASSRDRGPSYEQYF. The chain couples TRBV6-5 to TRBJ2-7, with TRBD1 identical over 10 bases. Germline V CDR1 and CDR2: MNHEY, SVGAGI. Germline trimming cut 5 bases from V and 1 base from J; bases unmatched to any gene: 5. This CDR3 contains 15 residues.

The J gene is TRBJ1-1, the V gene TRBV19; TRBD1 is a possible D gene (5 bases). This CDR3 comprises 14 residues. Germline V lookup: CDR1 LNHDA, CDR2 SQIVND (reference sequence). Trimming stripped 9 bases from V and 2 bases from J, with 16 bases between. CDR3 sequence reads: CASQPTGFNTEAFF. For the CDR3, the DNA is TGTGCCAGCCAGCCAACAGGTTTTAACACTGAAGCTTTCTTT.

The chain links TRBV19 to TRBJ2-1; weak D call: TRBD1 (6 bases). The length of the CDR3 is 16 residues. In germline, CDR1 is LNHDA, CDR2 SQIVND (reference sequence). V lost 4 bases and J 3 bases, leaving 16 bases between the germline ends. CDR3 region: CASSRTTGTGYNEQFF. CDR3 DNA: TGTGCCAGTAGTAGAACCACAGGGACCGGCTACAATGAGCAGTTCTTC. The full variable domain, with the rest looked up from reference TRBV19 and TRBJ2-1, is DGGITQSPKYLFRKEGQNVTLSCEQNLNHDAMYWYRQDPGQGLRLIYYSQIVNDFQKGDIAEGYSVSREKKESFPLTVTSAQKNPTAFYLCASSRTTGTGYNEQFFGPGTRLTVL.

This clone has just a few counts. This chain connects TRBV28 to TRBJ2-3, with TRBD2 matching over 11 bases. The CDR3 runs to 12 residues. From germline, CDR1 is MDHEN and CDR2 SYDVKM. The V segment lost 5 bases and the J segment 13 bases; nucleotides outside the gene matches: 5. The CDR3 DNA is TGTGCCAGCAGTCCTCCGGGACTAGCGGAGTATTTT. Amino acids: CASSPPGLAEYF.

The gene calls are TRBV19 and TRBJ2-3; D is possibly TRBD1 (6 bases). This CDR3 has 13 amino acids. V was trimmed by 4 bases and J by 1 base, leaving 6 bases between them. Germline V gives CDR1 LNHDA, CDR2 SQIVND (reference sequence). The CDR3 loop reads CASSTGGTDTQYF. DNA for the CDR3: TGTGCCAGTAGTACAGGGGGCACAGATACGCAGTATTTT.

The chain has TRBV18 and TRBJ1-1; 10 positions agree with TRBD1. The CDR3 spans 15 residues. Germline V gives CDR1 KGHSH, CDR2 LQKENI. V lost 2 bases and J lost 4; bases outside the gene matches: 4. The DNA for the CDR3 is TGTGCCAGCTCACCAGGGACAGGGGTGAGCACTGAAGCTTTCTTT. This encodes CASSPGTGVSTEAFF.

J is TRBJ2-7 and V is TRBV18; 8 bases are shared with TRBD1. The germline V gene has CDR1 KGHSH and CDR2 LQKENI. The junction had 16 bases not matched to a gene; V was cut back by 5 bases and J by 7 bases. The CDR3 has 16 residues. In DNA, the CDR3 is TGTGCCAGCTCATCACTGCCCGGCCAGGGGGCAAATGAGCAGTACTTC. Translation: CASSSLPGQGANEQYF.

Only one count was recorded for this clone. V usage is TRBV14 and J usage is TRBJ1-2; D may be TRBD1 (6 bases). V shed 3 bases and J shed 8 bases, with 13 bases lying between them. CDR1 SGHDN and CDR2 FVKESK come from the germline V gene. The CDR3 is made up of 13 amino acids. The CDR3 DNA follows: TGTGCCAGCAGCCATCGGACAGAGCAAGGCTACACCTTC. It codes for CASSHRTEQGYTF.

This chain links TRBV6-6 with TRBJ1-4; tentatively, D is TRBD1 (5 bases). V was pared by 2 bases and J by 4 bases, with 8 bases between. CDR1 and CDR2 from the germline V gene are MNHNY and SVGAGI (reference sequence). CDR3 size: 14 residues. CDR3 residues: CASSYGQGNEKLFF. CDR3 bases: TGTGCCAGCAGTTACGGCCAGGGTAATGAAAAACTGTTTTTT.